One and the same sample provided the 8 T cell receptor beta chains below, sequenced in a study of shared clonotypes between healthy human individuals. Profiled with immunoSEQ multiplex PCR; TCRdb holds only in-frame clones, not every one. The table includes under 850,000 clones, over 60% detected once. The sequenced sample consisted of memory CD4+ T cells sorted from blood. Specified subset: CD45RA-negative fraction. The receptor set was obtained from a woman aged 25-40 years in good health.

This rearrangement joins TRBV7-3 to TRBJ1-1; 7 nucleotides align to TRBD1. The germline CDR1 and CDR2 sequences are SGHTA and FQGTGA. Trimming removed 4 bases from V and 5 bases from J; junction bases left unmatched: 4. This CDR3 is 13 amino acids long. CDR3 residues: CASSSSGGTEAFF. The CDR3 DNA reads TGTGCCAGCAGCTCCTCAGGGGGGACTGAAGCTTTCTTT.

The chain employs TRBV7-7 and TRBJ2-1; 7 positions match TRBD2. The CDR3 covers 16 residues. Germline values: CDR1 SSHAT, CDR2 FNYEAQ (reference sequence). The junction had 12 bases not matched to a gene; V was cut back by 5 bases and J by 5 bases. In DNA form, the CDR3 reads TGTGCCAGCAGCGAAGGACGGGCTAGCGGAGACAATGAGCAGTTCTTC. It codes for CASSEGRASGDNEQFF.

This clone was observed once. The rearrangement links TRBV6-5 to TRBJ1-5; D is undetermined. Germline loops: CDR1 MNHEY, CDR2 SVGAGI. This CDR3 spans 14 amino acids. The V and J ends lost 6 bases and 9 bases respectively, with 18 bases between them. Here the CDR3 DNA reads TGTGCCAGCAGCAAGGAAAAGGGCGTTCGGCCCCAGCATTTT. Protein: CASSKEKGVRPQHF.

The sample holds a few counts of this clone. This sequence joins TRBV9 and TRBJ2-3, with TRBD2 as a possible D gene (5 bases). The germline V gene encodes CDR1 SGDLS and CDR2 YYNGEE. The CDR3 has 17 residues. V was shortened by 0 bases and J by 0 bases, with 14 bases between the two germline ends. The CDR3 DNA reads TGTGCCAGCAGCGTAGGCGGGTCGGGCGGTAGCACAGATACGCAGTATTTT. Translation gives CASSVGGSGGSTDTQYF.

This clone has only a few counts. The rearrangement uses TRBV2 and TRBJ1-1; TRBD1 aligns across 9 bases. In germline, CDR1 is SNHLY, CDR2 FYNNEI. There are 14 residues in the CDR3. The V and J ends lost 8 bases and 0 bases, in that order; junction bases with no gene match: 4. CDR3 nucleotides: TGTGCCAGCCGGGACAGGGAAATGAACACTGAAGCTTTCTTT. It encodes CASRDREMNTEAFF.

The V and J genes are TRBV28 and TRBJ2-1, with 7 nucleotides matching TRBD2. This CDR3 is 14 amino acids long. Germline assignment: CDR1 MDHEN and CDR2 SYDVKM. With 5 bases clipped from V and 6 bases from J, the junction kept 7 bases outside the gene matches. Written as DNA, the CDR3 is TGTGCCAGCAGTCCATCGGGGACTATCAATGAGCAGTTCTTC. This sequence encodes CASSPSGTINEQFF.

This chain links TRBV18 with TRBJ2-4; 12 bases align to TRBD1. CDR1 and CDR2 from the germline V gene are KGHSH and LQKENI. The CDR3 is 18 residues long. J was trimmed by 1 base and V by 3 bases; bases with no gene match: 7. CDR3 sequence: CASSPGTGGSIAKNIQYF. The CDR3 DNA is TGTGCCAGCTCACCCGGGACAGGGGGCTCAATTGCCAAAAACATTCAGTACTTC.

This clone was seen many times. This chain links TRBV11-2 with TRBJ2-3; TRBD1 matches at 9 bases. The CDR3 consists of 14 residues. Germline V gene sequence: CDR1 SGHAT, CDR2 FQNNGV. The V and J ends lost 5 bases and 4 bases, in that order; junction bases with no gene match: 4. This CDR3 is CASSTRQGADTQYF. The CDR3 DNA reads as TGTGCCAGCAGCACCAGACAGGGGGCAGATACGCAGTATTTT.